This T cell receptor beta chain originates from a study of beta chain features in type 1 diabetes. Study context: There were approximately 100,000,000 sorted cells examined across all samples.

A remark on this clone: Its specificity is not known.

The V segment lost 1 base and the J segment 4 bases; nucleotides outside the gene matches: 5. Germline V gene sequence: CDR1 KGHSH, CDR2 LQKENI. CDR3 length: 15 amino acids. Whole-study results and caveats: PCR could preferentially amplify shorter templates, alike in patients and controls. It was among patients, rather than healthy donors, that naive, central memory and Treg TCRB repertoires appeared more similar. Moderately but significantly shorter TCRB CDR3s were found in Type 1 diabetes patients in all four CD4+ subsets.

Markers CD45RO/CCR7/CD25/CD127/CD95/CD27 served to sort CD4+ naive, central memory, regulatory and stem cell-like memory cells. The isolated RNA, all of it, was reverse transcribed, so expressed TCRB transcripts were what got sequenced. Profiled with immunoSEQ multiplex PCR; TCRdb holds only in-frame clones, not every one. This table has 640,000 or so clones, 13% appearing once. Sequencing was performed on naive CD4+ T cells from blood. The origin of this receptor is a man aged 18 to 35 with type 1 diabetes. The chain is built from TRBV18 and TRBJ1-2, with 8 positions matching TRBD1. The CDR3 nucleotides are TGTGCCAGCTCACCACTTGATGACAGGGGCTATGGCTACACCTTC. Amino acids: CASSPLDDRGYGYTF.